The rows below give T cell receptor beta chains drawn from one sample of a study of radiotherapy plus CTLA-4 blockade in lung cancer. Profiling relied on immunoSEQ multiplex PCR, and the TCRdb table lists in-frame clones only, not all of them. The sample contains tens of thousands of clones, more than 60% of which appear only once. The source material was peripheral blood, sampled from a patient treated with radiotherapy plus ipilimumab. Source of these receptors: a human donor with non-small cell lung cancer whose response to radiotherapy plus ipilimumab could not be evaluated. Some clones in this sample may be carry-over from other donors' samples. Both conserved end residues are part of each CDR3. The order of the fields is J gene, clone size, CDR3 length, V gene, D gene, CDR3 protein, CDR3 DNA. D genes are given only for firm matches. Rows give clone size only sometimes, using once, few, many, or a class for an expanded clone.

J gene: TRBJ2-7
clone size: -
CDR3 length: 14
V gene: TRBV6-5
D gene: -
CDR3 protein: CASSTSPDSLEQYF
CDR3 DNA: TGTGCCAGCAGTACTTCACCGGACAGTCTCGAGCAGTACTTC

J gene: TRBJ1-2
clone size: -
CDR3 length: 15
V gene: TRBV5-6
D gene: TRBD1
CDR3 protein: CASSPKGALSYGYTF
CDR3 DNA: TGTGCCAGCAGCCCAAAGGGGGCTCTGAGCTATGGCTACACCTTC

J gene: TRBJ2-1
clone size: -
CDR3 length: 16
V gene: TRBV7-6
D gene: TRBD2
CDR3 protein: CASSLVAGDPYNEQFF
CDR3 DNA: TGTGCCAGCAGCTTAGTAGCGGGGGATCCCTACAATGAGCAGTTCTTC

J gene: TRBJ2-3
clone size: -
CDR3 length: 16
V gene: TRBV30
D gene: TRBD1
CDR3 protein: CAWKGVEGAGTDTQYF
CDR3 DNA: TGTGCCTGGAAGGGTGTAGAGGGGGCCGGCACAGATACGCAGTATTTT

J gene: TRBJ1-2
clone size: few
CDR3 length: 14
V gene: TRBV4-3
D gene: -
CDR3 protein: CASSQDPRDYGYTF
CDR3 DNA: TGCGCCAGCAGCCAAGACCCCAGGGACTATGGCTACACCTTC

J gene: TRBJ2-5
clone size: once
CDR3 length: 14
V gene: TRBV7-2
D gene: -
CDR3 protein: CASSLGFGQETQYF
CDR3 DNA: TGTGCCAGCAGCTTAGGGTTCGGGCAAGAGACCCAGTACTTC

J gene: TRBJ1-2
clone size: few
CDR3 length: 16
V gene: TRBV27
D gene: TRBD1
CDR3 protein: CASSALGTGRLDGYTF
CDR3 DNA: TGTGCCAGCAGTGCCCTGGGGACAGGGAGGCTCGATGGCTACACCTTC

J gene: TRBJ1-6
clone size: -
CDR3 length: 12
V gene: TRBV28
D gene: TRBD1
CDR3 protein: CASSPRDRALHF
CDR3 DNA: TGTGCCAGCAGTCCACGGGACAGGGCCCTCCACTTT

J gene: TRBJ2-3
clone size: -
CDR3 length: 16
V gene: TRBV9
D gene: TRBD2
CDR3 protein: CASSVVSGGAVDTQYF
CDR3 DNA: TGTGCCAGCAGCGTAGTTAGCGGGGGGGCCGTAGATACGCAGTATTTT

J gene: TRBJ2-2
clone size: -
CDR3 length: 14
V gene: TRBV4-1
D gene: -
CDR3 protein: CASSLEGRDGELFF
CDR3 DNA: TGCGCCAGCAGCTTGGAGGGGCGCGACGGGGAGCTGTTTTTT